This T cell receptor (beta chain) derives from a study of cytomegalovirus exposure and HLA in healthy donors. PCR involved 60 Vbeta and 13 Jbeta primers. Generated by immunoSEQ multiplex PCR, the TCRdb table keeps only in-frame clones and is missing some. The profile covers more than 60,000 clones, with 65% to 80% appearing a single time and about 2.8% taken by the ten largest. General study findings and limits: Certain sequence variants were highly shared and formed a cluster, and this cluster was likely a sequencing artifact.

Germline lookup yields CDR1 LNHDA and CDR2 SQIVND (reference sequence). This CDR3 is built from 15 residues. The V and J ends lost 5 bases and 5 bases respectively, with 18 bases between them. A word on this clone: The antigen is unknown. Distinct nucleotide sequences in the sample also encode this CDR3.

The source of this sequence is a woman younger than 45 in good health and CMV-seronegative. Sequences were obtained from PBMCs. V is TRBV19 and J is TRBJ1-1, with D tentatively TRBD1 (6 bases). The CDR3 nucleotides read TGTGCCAGTAGTCCCTCCGGGGGGGGCGCGACTGAAGCTTTCTTT. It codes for CASSPSGGGATEAFF.